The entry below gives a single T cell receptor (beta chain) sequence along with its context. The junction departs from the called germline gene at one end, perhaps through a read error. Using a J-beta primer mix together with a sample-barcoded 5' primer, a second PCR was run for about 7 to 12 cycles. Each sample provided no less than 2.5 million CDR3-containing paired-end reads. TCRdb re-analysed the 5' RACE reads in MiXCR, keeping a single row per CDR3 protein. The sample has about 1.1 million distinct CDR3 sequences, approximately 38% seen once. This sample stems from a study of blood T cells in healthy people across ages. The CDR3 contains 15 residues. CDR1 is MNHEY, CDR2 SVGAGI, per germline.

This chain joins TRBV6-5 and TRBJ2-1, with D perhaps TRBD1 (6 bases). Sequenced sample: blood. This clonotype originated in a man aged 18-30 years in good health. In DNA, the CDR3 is TGTGCCAACAGTTACTCTGAGGGACACAACAATGAGCAGTTCTTC. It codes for CANSYSEGHNNEQFF.